This T cell receptor (beta chain) derives from a study of cytomegalovirus exposure and HLA in healthy donors. Study results and caveats: TRBV6-2, TRBV6-3 and other indistinguishable V segments were excluded. Roughly uniform depth of sequencing across donors was assumed in presence/absence analyses. Further analysis, carried out later, found HLA-associated TCR beta chains more clonally expanded than equally common other chains.

PCR involved 60 Vbeta and 13 Jbeta primers. TCRdb's table, derived via immunoSEQ multiplex PCR, lists solely in-frame clones and lacks some. The sample lists around 130,000 clones, roughly four fifths occurring once. This clone has just one count. The antigen is unknown. The germline V gene encodes CDR1 SGDLS and CDR2 YYNGEE. The V gene lost 3 bases and the J gene lost 1 base, with 13 bases spanning the gap. This CDR3 is 16 amino acids long. This clonotype was obtained from a boy between 2 and 15 years old in good health and CMV-seronegative. V is TRBV9 and J is TRBJ2-2, with no clear D. The sample was PBMCs. The CDR3 sequence: CASSGGAPLNTGELFF. The CDR3 nucleotides are TGTGCCAGCAGCGGAGGAGCCCCCTTGAACACCGGGGAGCTGTTTTTT.